What follows describes a single T cell receptor (beta chain). Assay used: immunoSEQ multiplex PCR; TCRdb lists only in-frame clones, some missing. The repertoire holds more than 120,000 clones, more than 75% seen once, with about 9.4% in the top ten. This specimen belongs to a study of blood T cell repertoires in COVID-19. Looking at the study overall: T cells, B-cell-depleted T cells, or PBMCs supplied cDNA or gDNA.

Sequencing used peripheral blood. The TCR comes from a woman between 50 and 59 years old with active or convalescent COVID-19.

The DNA for the CDR3 is TGTGCCAGCAGCTTAGAACAGGGGACCGAGCAGTACTTC. Translated, it gives CASSLEQGTEQYF. The chain couples TRBV7-8 to TRBJ2-7; 7 bases fit TRBD1. This CDR3 spans 13 amino acids. V dropped 1 base and J dropped 6; count of bases not matched to a gene: 3. Germline V gene sequence: CDR1 SGHVS, CDR2 FQNEAQ.